Following are 27 T cell receptor beta chains from one sample sequenced in a study of blood T cell repertoires in COVID-19. Assay used: immunoSEQ multiplex PCR; TCRdb lists only in-frame clones, some missing. The sample lists about 380,000 clones, 90% occurring once. Sequencing input: peripheral blood. Receptors originate from a man aged 18 to 35 with active or convalescent COVID-19.

The rearrangement uses TRBV4-1 and TRBJ2-7, with TRBD1 identical over 7 bases. The CDR3 sequence is 14 residues long. CDR1 and CDR2 (germline): MGHRA, YSYEKL. The junction had 6 bases not matched to a gene; V was cut back by 5 bases and J by 2 bases. The CDR3: CASSTRTGTYEQYF. The CDR3 bases are TGCGCCAGCAGCACCCGGACAGGTACCTACGAGCAGTACTTC.

This clone was detected only once. V gene TRBV7-8 combines with J gene TRBJ2-6; the D gene is possibly TRBD2 (6 bases). This CDR3 spans 15 amino acids. V was shortened by 4 bases and J by 2 bases, with 9 bases between the two germline ends. Germline V gene lookup returns CDR1 SGHVS and CDR2 FQNEAQ. The CDR3 is CASSSAGTGANVLTF. The CDR3 DNA sequence: TGTGCCAGCAGCTCCGCGGGGACTGGGGCCAACGTCCTGACTTTC. The whole variable domain, remainder taken from reference TRBV7-8 and TRBJ2-6, is GAGVSQSPRYKVAKRGQDVALRCDPISGHVSLFWYQQALGQGPEFLTYFQNEAQLDKSGLPSDRFFAERPEGSVSTLKIQRTQQEDSAVYLCASSSAGTGANVLTFGAGSRLTVL.

The chain is built from TRBV4-2 and TRBJ2-5, with 7 bases fitting TRBD2. The CDR3 runs to 18 residues. The germline CDR1 and CDR2 sequences are LGHNA and YNFKEQ. V was pared by 0 bases and J by 2 bases, with 12 bases of the junction left unmatched. The CDR3 spells CASSQDAQLAYIQETQYF. In DNA form, the CDR3 reads TGTGCCAGCAGCCAAGACGCCCAACTAGCGTATATTCAAGAGACCCAGTACTTC.

V gene TRBV5-4 combines with J gene TRBJ1-3, with D perhaps matching TRBD1 (5 bases). This CDR3 is built from 14 residues. Trimming took 2 bases from V and 4 from J, leaving 10 bases between them. Germline lookup yields CDR1 SGHNT and CDR2 YYREEE (reference sequence). The CDR3 sequence is CASSLDSGGNTIYF. The CDR3, as DNA: TGTGCCAGCAGCTTAGACAGTGGAGGAAACACCATATATTTT.

CDR3 amino acids: CASSQLAGGGNEQFF. In DNA form, the CDR3 reads TGTGCCAGCAGTCAACTAGCGGGGGGGGGCAATGAGCAGTTCTTC. The V gene is TRBV11-3, the J gene TRBJ2-1, with TRBD2 identical over 13 bases. V dropped 6 bases and J dropped 6; count of bases not matched to a gene: 5. The germline V gene has CDR1 SGHNT and CDR2 YENEEA. CDR3 length: 15 residues.

This chain links TRBV6-2 or TRBV6-3 with TRBJ2-1; 8 bases line up with TRBD2. Germline assignment: CDR1 MNHEY and CDR2 SVGEGT. This CDR3 has 15 residues. The V segment lost 5 bases and the J segment 8 bases; nucleotides outside the gene matches: 11. CDR3 amino acids: CASSKPGLGTHEQFF. The CDR3 DNA reads TGTGCCAGCAGTAAACCGGGACTAGGTACTCATGAGCAGTTCTTC.

The rearrangement links TRBV6-4 to TRBJ1-2; 7 bases match TRBD1. Germline lookup yields CDR1 MRHNA and CDR2 SNTAGT. This CDR3 spans 16 amino acids. V trimming: 6 bases; J trimming: 2 bases; junction bases outside the gene matches: 12. CDR3: CASRRQGDFGNYGYTF. CDR3 nucleotides: TGTGCCAGCAGAAGACAGGGCGACTTTGGCAACTATGGCTACACCTTC.

The chain employs TRBV7-6 and TRBJ2-7, with 11 bases identical to TRBD2. J lost 7 bases, V lost 1 base, and 12 bases had no gene match. CDR1 and CDR2 from the germline V gene are SGHVS and FNYEAQ. There are 17 residues in the CDR3. The CDR3 DNA is TGTGCCAGCAGCTTAGGGACAACTAGCGGGAGTTTGGGTGAGCAGTACTTC. It yields the protein CASSLGTTSGSLGEQYF.

The V and J genes are TRBV6-5 and TRBJ2-1; 8 bases line up with TRBD2. In germline, CDR1 is MNHEY, CDR2 SVGAGI. J gave up 4 bases and V 6 bases, and 8 bases lay outside the gene matches. CDR3 length equals 15 residues. CDR3 sequence (DNA): TGTGCCAGCAGAATCAGCGGGGGCGTGTACAATGAGCAGTTCTTC. Translating gives CASRISGGVYNEQFF.

This clone has only one observation. This chain links TRBV14 with TRBJ2-7; D not certain. Trimming stripped 1 base from V and 5 bases from J, with 6 bases between. This CDR3 spans 12 amino acids. Germline CDR1 reads SGHDN; CDR2 reads FVKESK. This CDR3 reads CASSQGYNEQYF. For the CDR3, the DNA is TGTGCCAGCAGCCAAGGGTACAACGAGCAGTACTTC.

The rearrangement joins TRBV27 to TRBJ2-1; 11 bases map to TRBD1. V lost 6 bases to trimming and J lost 6 bases; unmatched junction nucleotides: 10. This CDR3 has 16 residues. Germline V CDR1 and CDR2: MNHEY, SMNVEV (reference sequence). CDR3 loop: CASSSLGTGGLNEQFF. The DNA of the CDR3 is TGTGCCAGCAGCTCTTTAGGGACAGGGGGTCTCAATGAGCAGTTCTTC.

V usage is TRBV6-2 or TRBV6-3 and J usage is TRBJ1-5, with 9 positions matching TRBD1. Looked up from germline, CDR1 is MNHEY and CDR2 is SVGEGT. V lost 0 bases to trimming and J lost 2 bases; unmatched junction nucleotides: 2. The CDR3 has 16 residues. The CDR3 bases are TGTGCCAGCAGTTACTCGGGACAGGGAGGCAATCAGCCCCAGCATTTT. This sequence encodes CASSYSGQGGNQPQHF.

The chain uses TRBV5-1 and TRBJ1-4, with D possibly matching TRBD1 (5 bases). Trimming shortened V by 0 bases and J by 5 bases, and 14 bases separated the two germline ends. The CDR3 runs to 16 residues. Germline V gene data show CDR1 as SGHRS and CDR2 as YFSETQ. This chain's CDR3 is CASSLARAGSNEKLFF. The CDR3 DNA reads as TGCGCCAGCAGCTTGGCACGAGCAGGGTCAAATGAAAAACTGTTTTTT.

The V and J genes are TRBV7-3 and TRBJ2-1, with TRBD2 identical over 9 bases. J was trimmed by 7 bases and V by 1 base; bases with no gene match: 5. This CDR3 spans 15 amino acids. Germline-derived CDR1 and CDR2 are SGHTA and FQGTGA. The CDR3 sequence is CASSLSGRAGNEQFF. The CDR3 DNA reads as TGTGCCAGCAGCTTAAGCGGGAGGGCCGGGAATGAGCAGTTCTTC.

Note on this clone: At the DNA level, this CDR3 is encoded by other sequences in the same sample as well. The gene calls are TRBV5-1 and TRBJ2-3, with D maybe TRBD1 (6 bases). V gave up 0 bases and J gave up 2 bases, with 10 bases separating them. Germline lookup yields CDR1 SGHRS and CDR2 YFSETQ. CDR3 size: 15 residues. The CDR3 sequence is CASSLEGQHTDTQYF. The CDR3 DNA follows: TGCGCCAGCAGCTTGGAAGGACAGCACACAGATACGCAGTATTTT.

This chain links TRBV5-4 with TRBJ1-4; maybe TRBD1 (6 bases). The V gene lost 3 bases and the J gene lost 7 bases, with 10 bases spanning the gap. The germline gives CDR1 SGHNT, CDR2 YYREEE (reference sequence). This CDR3 comprises 13 residues. The CDR3 here is CASSSGVAEKLFF. CDR3 DNA: TGTGCCAGCAGCTCAGGGGTGGCTGAAAAACTGTTTTTT.

The CDR3 DNA is TGTGCCAGCAGTATTGATGCGGGCACCCTCCACTTT. It specifies CASSIDAGTLHF. V is TRBV6-2 or TRBV6-3 and J is TRBJ1-6; the D is unclear. The CDR3 consists of 12 residues. With 5 bases removed from V and 14 bases from J, the gap between germline ends came to 13 bases. Germline loops: CDR1 MNHEY, CDR2 SVGEGT.

The chain links TRBV7-3 to TRBJ1-5; D may be TRBD1 (5 bases). The CDR3 sequence is 16 residues long. V gave up 0 bases and J gave up 6 bases, with 15 bases separating them. Germline values: CDR1 SGHTA, CDR2 FQGTGA. The CDR3 here is CASSLTFAGQGQPQHF. The CDR3 region has the DNA TGTGCCAGCAGCTTAACTTTCGCAGGGCAAGGTCAGCCCCAGCATTTT.

The chain recombines TRBV19 with TRBJ1-1; no firm D call. The germline V gene has CDR1 LNHDA and CDR2 SQIVND (reference sequence). Trimming took off 3 bases at V and 4 bases at J, with 9 bases between the two ends. This CDR3 has 13 residues. CDR3 region: CASSMAAGTEAFF. The CDR3 DNA reads TGTGCCAGTAGTATGGCTGCAGGCACTGAAGCTTTCTTT. The full variable domain, completed using reference TRBV19 and TRBJ1-1, is DGGITQSPKYLFRKEGQNVTLSCEQNLNHDAMYWYRQDPGQGLRLIYYSQIVNDFQKGDIAEGYSVSREKKESFPLTVTSAQKNPTAFYLCASSMAAGTEAFFGQGTRLTVV.

The rearrangement joins TRBV6-2 or TRBV6-3 to TRBJ2-1; tentative D call: TRBD2 (6 bases). CDR1 MNHEY and CDR2 SVGEGT come from the germline V gene. The V and J ends lost 2 bases and 4 bases respectively, with 15 bases between them. The CDR3 runs to 16 residues. CDR3 region: CASSYPSSSEYNEQFF. The CDR3 DNA reads as TGTGCCAGCAGTTACCCCAGTTCTAGCGAATACAATGAGCAGTTCTTC.

Points on this clone: A junction end diverges from the germline sequence, so it may reflect a read error. The chain has TRBV3-1 (or the pseudogene TRBV3-2) and TRBJ1-6; a weak D match, TRBD1 (5 bases). Germline-derived CDR1 and CDR2 are LGHDT and YNNKEL (reference sequence). The CDR3 loop spans 13 amino acids. The CDR3 reads CASSEEGDSPLHF. In DNA, the CDR3 is TGTGCCAGCAGCGAAGAAGGGGATTCACCCCTCCACTTT.

This chain links TRBV7-8 with TRBJ1-1; tentatively, D is TRBD1 (6 bases). The germline gives CDR1 SGHVS, CDR2 FQNEAQ. The CDR3 runs 14 residues. V lost 1 base and J 3 bases, leaving 9 bases between the germline ends. In DNA, the CDR3 is TGTGCCAGCAGCTTAGAGGACAGATACACTGAAGCTTTCTTT. It yields the protein CASSLEDRYTEAFF. Full variable domain (outside the CDR3, taken from reference TRBV7-8 and TRBJ1-1): GAGVSQSPRYKVAKRGQDVALRCDPISGHVSLFWYQQALGQGPEFLTYFQNEAQLDKSGLPSDRFFAERPEGSVSTLKIQRTQQEDSAVYLCASSLEDRYTEAFFGQGTRLTVV.

This chain connects TRBV10-3 to TRBJ1-5; the D is unclear. The CDR3 has 17 residues. Germline V gives CDR1 ENHRY, CDR2 SYGVKD. V gave up 0 bases and J gave up 1 base, with 13 bases separating them. The chain's CDR3 is CAISESARDLSNQPQHF. CDR3 DNA: TGTGCCATCAGTGAGTCGGCCCGTGATTTAAGCAATCAGCCCCAGCATTTT.

The genes are TRBV2 and TRBJ2-7; 7 bases align to TRBD1. Trimming cost V 6 bases and J 0 bases; bases outside gene matches: 5. This CDR3 has 14 amino acids. From germline, CDR1 is SNHLY and CDR2 FYNNEI. This CDR3 reads CASRGTVPSYEQYF. DNA of the CDR3: TGTGCCAGCAGAGGGACAGTCCCCTCCTACGAGCAGTACTTC.

V usage is TRBV27 and J usage is TRBJ2-1, with 7 nucleotides matching TRBD2. The germline CDR1 and CDR2 sequences are MNHEY and SMNVEV (reference sequence). The V gene end was trimmed by 3 bases and the J gene end by 3 bases; junction bases not matched to a gene: 5. CDR3 length: 15 amino acids. The chain's CDR3 is CASSLGGDHYNEQFF. The DNA for the CDR3 is TGTGCCAGCAGTTTGGGGGGGGATCACTACAATGAGCAGTTCTTC.

This chain connects TRBV4-1 to TRBJ1-3; weak D call: TRBD1 (5 bases). Germline-derived CDR1 and CDR2 are MGHRA and YSYEKL. This CDR3 contains 17 residues. Trimming took off 0 bases at V and 4 bases at J, with 16 bases between the two ends. Here the CDR3 DNA reads TGCGCCAGCAGCCAAGATTTACTTTGGGGGGACGGAAACACCATATATTTT. Amino acid sequence: CASSQDLLWGDGNTIYF.

V gene TRBV24-1 combines with J gene TRBJ1-3, with unresolved D. Germline loops: CDR1 KGHDR, CDR2 SFDVKD. V lost 3 bases and J lost 0, with 8 bases in between. The CDR3 extends over 15 amino acids. The CDR3 spells CATSDSGVSGNTIYF. The CDR3 nucleotides are TGTGCCACCAGTGATAGCGGAGTCTCTGGAAACACCATATATTTT.